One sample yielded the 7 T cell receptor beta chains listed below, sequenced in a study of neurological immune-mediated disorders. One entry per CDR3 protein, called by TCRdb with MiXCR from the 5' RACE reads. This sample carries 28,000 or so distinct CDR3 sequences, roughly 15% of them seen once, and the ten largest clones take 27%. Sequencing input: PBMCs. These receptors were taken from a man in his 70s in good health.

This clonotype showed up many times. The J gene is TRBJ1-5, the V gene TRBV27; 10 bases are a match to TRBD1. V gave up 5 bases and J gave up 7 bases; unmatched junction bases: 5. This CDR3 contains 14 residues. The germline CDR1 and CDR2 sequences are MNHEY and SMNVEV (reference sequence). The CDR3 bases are TGTGCCAGCAGTCCCTGGACAGGGGGGCAGCCCCAGCATTTT. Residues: CASSPWTGGQPQHF.

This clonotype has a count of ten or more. The CDR3 nucleotides are TGTGCCAGCTCACCAAGGACTAGCGGGCTTGAGCAGTTCTTC. Protein product: CASSPRTSGLEQFF. This chain connects TRBV18 to TRBJ2-1; TRBD2 matches at 11 bases. CDR1 KGHSH and CDR2 LQKENI come from the germline V gene. V gave up 2 bases and J gave up 9 bases; unmatched junction bases: 3. The CDR3 sequence is 14 residues long.

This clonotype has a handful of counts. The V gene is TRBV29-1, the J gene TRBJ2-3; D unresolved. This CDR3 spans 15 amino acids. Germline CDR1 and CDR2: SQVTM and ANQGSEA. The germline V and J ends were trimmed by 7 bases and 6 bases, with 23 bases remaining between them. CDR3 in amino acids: CSGCPTAQCPDTQYF. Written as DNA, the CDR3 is TGCAGCGGCTGCCCCACGGCGCAGTGTCCGGATACGCAGTATTTT.

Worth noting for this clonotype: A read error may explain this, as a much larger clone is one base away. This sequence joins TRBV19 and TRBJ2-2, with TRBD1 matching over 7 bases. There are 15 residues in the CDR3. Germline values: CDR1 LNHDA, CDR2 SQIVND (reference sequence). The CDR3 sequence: CASRSGQADTRELFF. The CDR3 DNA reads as TGTGCCAGTAGATCTGGACAGGCGGACACCCGGGAGCTGTTTTTT.

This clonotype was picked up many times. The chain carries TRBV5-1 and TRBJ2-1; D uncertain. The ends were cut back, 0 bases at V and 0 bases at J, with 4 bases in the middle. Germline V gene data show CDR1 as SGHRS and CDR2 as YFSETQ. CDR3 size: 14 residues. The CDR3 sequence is CASSLESSYNEQFF. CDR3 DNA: TGCGCCAGCAGCTTGGAAAGCTCCTACAATGAGCAGTTCTTC.

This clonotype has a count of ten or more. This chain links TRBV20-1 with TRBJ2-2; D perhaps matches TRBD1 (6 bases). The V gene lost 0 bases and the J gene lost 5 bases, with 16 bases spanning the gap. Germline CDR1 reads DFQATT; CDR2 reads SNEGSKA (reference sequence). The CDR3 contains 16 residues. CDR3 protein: CSARDPITGQTGELFF. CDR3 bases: TGCAGTGCTAGAGATCCGATTACAGGGCAAACCGGGGAGCTGTTTTTT.

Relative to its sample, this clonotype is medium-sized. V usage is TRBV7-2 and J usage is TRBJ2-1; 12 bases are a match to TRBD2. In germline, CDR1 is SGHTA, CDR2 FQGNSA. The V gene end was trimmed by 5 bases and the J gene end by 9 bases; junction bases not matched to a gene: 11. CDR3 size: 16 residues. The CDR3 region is CASSHGLAGTGGEQFF. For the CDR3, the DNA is TGTGCCAGCAGCCATGGACTAGCGGGGACAGGCGGTGAGCAGTTCTTC.